This entry lists 31 T cell receptor beta chains sequenced from one sample in a study of monozygotic twins with inflammatory bowel disease. TCRdb derives one entry per CDR3 protein from the 5' RACE reads, leaving out DNA. Its listing shows more than 350,000 distinct CDR3 sequences. The source material was blood. The origin of the receptors is a human donor with ulcerative colitis or Crohn's disease, or a healthy co-twin of an affected twin (not recorded which).

The gene calls are TRBV18 and TRBJ2-7. Germline V gives CDR1 KGHSH, CDR2 LQKENI. This CDR3 is built from 13 residues. This CDR3 is CASSPPGVYEQYF.

The CDR3 sequence is CASSYNWGYEQYF. The rearrangement uses TRBV6-5 and TRBJ2-7; TCRdb outputs TRBD1, but without DNA this stays unchecked. Germline CDR1 is MNHEY and CDR2 is SVGAGI. CDR3 length: 13 residues.

The chain uses TRBV7-8 and TRBJ2-1. From germline, CDR1 is SGHVS and CDR2 FQNEAQ. The CDR3 spans 13 residues. The CDR3 loop reads CASSLTPYNEQFF.

The rearrangement uses TRBV5-6 and TRBJ2-2; TCRdb outputs TRBD1, but without DNA this stays unchecked. Germline V CDR1 and CDR2: SGHDT, YYEEEE. This CDR3 spans 16 amino acids. CDR3 sequence reads: CASNRGQGASTGELFF.

This chain joins TRBV29-1 and TRBJ1-1; absent DNA, TCRdb's TRBD1 call cannot be checked. This CDR3 comprises 13 residues. CDR1 and CDR2 from the germline V gene are SQVTM and ANQGSEA. The CDR3 is CSVWQGTDTEAFF.

The rearrangement uses TRBV12-3 or TRBV12-4 and TRBJ2-1. The CDR3 is made up of 15 amino acids. CDR3 residues: CASSPLGSSYNEQFF.

The chain recombines TRBV5-1 with TRBJ1-1. The CDR3 contains 14 residues. Germline V CDR1 and CDR2: SGHRS, YFSETQ. CDR3 region: CASSLVTPDTEAFF.

V usage is TRBV11-2 and J usage is TRBJ2-2; TCRdb designates TRBD1, a call that cannot be tested without DNA. Germline CDR1 reads SGHAT; CDR2 reads FQNNGV. There are 16 residues in the CDR3. The CDR3 loop reads CASRPIGGLNTGELFF.

Here the CDR3 reads CASRGSTGVHEQYF. The chain uses TRBV19 and TRBJ2-7; the TCRdb call, TRBD1, lacks DNA for checking. The CDR3 length is 14 residues. CDR1 and CDR2 from the germline V gene are LNHDA and SQIVND (reference sequence). Variable domain in full (rest from reference TRBV19 and TRBJ2-7): DGGITQSPKYLFRKEGQNVTLSCEQNLNHDAMYWYRQDPGQGLRLIYYSQIVNDFQKGDIAEGYSVSREKKESFPLTVTSAQKNPTAFYLCASRGSTGVHEQYFGPGTRLTVT.

The CDR3 reads CSFSSGAYEQYF. The chain links TRBV29-1 to TRBJ2-7; there is no DNA to check the TCRdb D call of TRBD2. The CDR3 loop spans 12 amino acids. Germline loops: CDR1 SQVTM, CDR2 ANQGSEA.

J is TRBJ2-4 and V is TRBV18; there is no DNA to check the TCRdb D call of TRBD1. The CDR3 has 16 residues. Germline V gene data show CDR1 as KGHSH and CDR2 as LQKENI. The chain's CDR3 is CASSYGQGASSNIQYF.

The chain has TRBV20-1 and TRBJ1-6; as DNA is missing, the TRBD1 call by TCRdb cannot be tested. Germline V CDR1 and CDR2: DFQATT, SNEGSKA (reference sequence). CDR3 size: 17 residues. The CDR3 is CSALKGSGPGVNSPLHF.

V gene TRBV5-1 combines with J gene TRBJ2-1; the D call of TRBD2 rests on TCRdb alone, since no DNA is present to check it. Germline-derived CDR1 and CDR2 are SGHRS and YFSETQ. The CDR3 runs to 15 residues. The CDR3 reads CASSLSGGPFNEQFF.

This chain connects TRBV19 to TRBJ1-5; checking the TCRdb D call of TRBD1 is not possible without DNA. CDR3 length: 13 amino acids. CDR1 is LNHDA, CDR2 SQIVND, per germline (reference sequence). CDR3 residues: CATSGGEGQPQHF.

This sequence joins TRBV20-1 and TRBJ2-1; the TCRdb D gene call, TRBD2, has no DNA to confirm it. This CDR3 is built from 12 residues. Per the germline V gene, CDR1 is DFQATT and CDR2 is SNEGSKA (reference sequence). This CDR3 reads CSASHRRNEQFF.

The chain recombines TRBV2 with TRBJ2-1; there is no DNA to check the TCRdb D call of TRBD1. This CDR3 has 14 amino acids. Germline CDR1 reads SNHLY; CDR2 reads FYNNEI. The CDR3 loop reads CASTPGGGKYEQFF.

J is TRBJ2-1 and V is TRBV11-3; lacking DNA, the TRBD2 call made by TCRdb goes unchecked. The CDR3 runs to 15 residues. In germline, CDR1 is SGHNT, CDR2 YENEEA. The CDR3 is CASSPGTSENNEQFF.

CDR3 residues: CASSQGYGTGVLGYTF. This rearrangement joins TRBV4-1 to TRBJ1-2; lacking DNA, the TRBD1 call made by TCRdb goes unchecked. Germline CDR1 MGHRA, CDR2 YSYEKL. The CDR3 has 16 amino acids.

This rearrangement joins TRBV7-2 to TRBJ2-7; without DNA, the TCRdb call of TRBD2 cannot be checked. CDR1 and CDR2 (germline): SGHTA, FQGNSA. This CDR3 has 15 residues. CDR3: CASSLGGRGRNEQYF.

J is TRBJ2-2 and V is TRBV29-1; TCRdb proposes TRBD2, but this gene call is untestable without DNA. The CDR3 has 14 residues. Germline lookup yields CDR1 SQVTM and CDR2 ANQGSEA. The CDR3 is CSVEHSGRAGELFF.

The gene calls are TRBV7-6 and TRBJ2-1; TCRdb designates TRBD1, a call that cannot be tested without DNA. Germline loops: CDR1 SGHVS, CDR2 FNYEAQ. The CDR3 has 16 amino acids. The chain's CDR3 is CASSWPRGRGDNEQFF. Drawing the rest from reference TRBV7-6 and TRBJ2-1, the complete variable domain is GAGVSQSPRYKVTKRGQDVALRCDPISGHVSLYWYRQALGQGPEFLTYFNYEAQQDKSGLPNDRFSAERPEGSISTLTIQRTEQRDSAMYRCASSWPRGRGDNEQFFGPGTRLTVL.

The V gene is TRBV12-3 or TRBV12-4, the J gene TRBJ2-5; absent DNA, TCRdb's TRBD2 call cannot be checked. The CDR3 is 11 residues long. The CDR3 protein is CASHERETQYF.

This chain joins TRBV7-2 and TRBJ2-3; the TCRdb D gene call, TRBD1, has no DNA to confirm it. CDR1 is SGHTA and CDR2 is FQGNSA in the germline V gene. CDR3 length: 16 amino acids. This chain's CDR3 is CASSSGNRGGTDTQYF.

The rearrangement uses TRBV20-1 and TRBJ2-3. The length of the CDR3 is 11 residues. In germline, CDR1 is DFQATT, CDR2 SNEGSKA (reference sequence). Here the CDR3 reads CSAVWADTQYF.

The gene calls are TRBV5-1 and TRBJ2-7; with no DNA, the TCRdb D assignment of TRBD2 cannot be verified. This CDR3 contains 16 residues. CDR1 and CDR2 (germline): SGHRS, YFSETQ. The CDR3 is CASSLEGASGTYEQYF.

The chain is built from TRBV5-5 and TRBJ1-3. This CDR3 comprises 13 residues. From germline, CDR1 is SGHKS and CDR2 YYEKEE (reference sequence). CDR3 sequence: CASSLYSGNTIYF. Using reference TRBV5-5 and TRBJ1-3 for the parts outside the CDR3, the full variable domain is DAGVTQSPTHLIKTRGQQVTLRCSPISGHKSVSWYQQVLGQGPQFIFQYYEKEERGRGNFPDRFSARQFPNYSSELNVNALLLGDSALYLCASSLYSGNTIYFGEGSWLTVV.

This chain connects TRBV15 to TRBJ2-4; the D gene TCRdb calls, TRBD2, cannot be checked with no DNA. CDR1 is LNHNV, CDR2 YYDKDF, per germline (reference sequence). This CDR3 comprises 18 residues. CDR3 region: CATSSDPRGGGLKNIQYF.

The rearrangement links TRBV6-6 to TRBJ1-2; TCRdb names TRBD1, which stays unverified in the absence of DNA. The CDR3 consists of 13 residues. Germline V gene sequence: CDR1 MNHNY, CDR2 SVGAGI (reference sequence). The CDR3 loop reads CASSPREIYGYTF.

CDR3 sequence: CASSQNSIAETYNEQFF. The chain has TRBV4-1 and TRBJ2-1; TCRdb lists TRBD2, though no DNA is available to test this call. CDR1 and CDR2 (germline): MGHRA, YSYEKL. This CDR3 comprises 17 residues.

The chain recombines TRBV20-1 with TRBJ2-3; no DNA is available, so the TRBD2 call from TCRdb remains unchecked. CDR1 is DFQATT and CDR2 is SNEGSKA in the germline V gene (reference sequence). The CDR3 is made up of 13 amino acids. The CDR3 loop is CSPRVGSTDTQYF.

The genes are TRBV11-3 and TRBJ1-3. CDR1 SGHNT and CDR2 YENEEA come from the germline V gene. CDR3 length equals 14 residues. The CDR3 sequence: CASSLDLAGNTIYF.